Below, one TCR beta chain is given with its context. It lacks a known antigen. No much larger clonotype is one base removed from it; base qualities were not supplied. This record belongs to a study of Graves' ophthalmopathy and Graves' hyperthyroidism listed by TCRdb under 2018. In terms of the full investigation: Peripheral blood was collected before any treatment was given, at the time of initial diagnosis. The study used TCR beta repertoire signatures to distinguish Graves' ophthalmopathy from Graves' hyperthyroidism and to predict progression to ophthalmopathy. In total, some 130 blood samples were TCR-sequenced: roughly 45 ophthalmopathy, around 75 hyperthyroidism and approximately 17 hyperthyroidism-to-ophthalmopathy patients. To explore V-J signatures distinguishing ophthalmopathy from hyperthyroidism, a discovery set of around 100 patients (roughly 45 ophthalmopathy, over 55 stable hyperthyroidism) was enrolled. For independent validation, a separate cohort was made up of approximately 19 hyperthyroidism patients plus 17 patients who later progressed from hyperthyroidism to ophthalmopathy. T-cell repertoires of thyroid tissue and blood were compared in five or six hyperthyroidism patients. Once sampling was done, hyperthyroidism patients were given methimazole at a starting dose of 30 mg daily, while ophthalmopathy patients were given high-dose intravenous methylprednisolone.

Overall study outcomes, separate from this receptor: Most expanded thyroid clonotypes with frequency above 0.001 were also detected in blood, suggesting blood repertoires may reflect the thyroid immune response. The 13-signature model separated ophthalmopathy from stable hyperthyroidism with roughly 90% sensitivity and almost 84% specificity in cross-validation, and 80%/75% in the test set. In validation, the model predicted ophthalmopathy progression with about 64% sensitivity and roughly 72% specificity; some twelve predicted patients were CT-confirmed with GO in a median of approximately six months. No statistical method was used to set the sample size in advance, and the investigators knew which group each participant was assigned to.

Ophthalmopathy patients were characterized by moderately to severely active disease, a Clinical Activity Score of at least 3, a NOSPECS grade of at least 4, and a disease duration under 3 months. Patients were excluded if they had other autoimmune diseases, uncontrolled infections, pregnancy or lactation. Diagnosis was based on clinical symptoms, serum thyroxine, TRAb, thyroid ultrasound and orbital computed tomography. Using Ficoll-Paque density gradient centrifugation, PBMCs were isolated from 9.5 to 10 ml of fresh peripheral blood. Trizol reagent was used to extract the total RNA, and its quality was then checked on an Agilent 2100 Bioanalyzer. For repertoire sequencing, TCR beta CDR3 regions were amplified from RNA transcripts. HTBI primers and the Qiagen OneStep RT-PCR kit were used in a first-round RT-PCR, which was followed by a second-round multiplex PCR, size selection and purification. The libraries underwent paired-end sequencing with 100 bp reads on an Illumina HiSeq2000. As for the authors' bioinformatics: Reads were processed with SOAPnuke, discarding reads with adapters, uncalled bases, mean Phred below 15, or no exact constant-primer or identifier match. COPE v1.2.5 was used to merge high-quality paired reads. Clonotypes were defined as unique nucleotide sequences and were aligned to IMGT TRB V, D and J references using MiTCR v1.1. Analysis was restricted to V-J combinations with a frequency above 0.0001, which covered about 99% of repertoires. A TCR clonal expansion and chaos score per V-J combination was defined as the ratio of F50 clonal expansion to chaos observed in the TCRdist matrix. Features were reduced by Welch's t-statistics and random forest to approximately 13 V-J combinations, which fed a naive Bayes classifier. The Morisita-Horn index was used to measure how similar the thyroid and blood repertoires were. TCRdb cleaned the public reads at Q25 with fastp, built clones with MiXCR and kept in-frame beta chains. Identical CDR3 protein sequences are pooled into one entry, listed with their most common genes and DNA. The V and J calls were not made by the authors but by TCRdb's processing. In all, the sample holds approximately 45,000 distinct CDR3 sequences, and 50% to 65% of those were seen once. The ten largest clones take up about 25% of the sample.

The specimen was peripheral blood. This TCR came from an adult man with Graves' ophthalmopathy.

The bases are TGTGCCAGTAGTATAGCCGGGGCTGGGGCCAACGTCCTGACTTTC. Translated, this is CASSIAGAGANVLTF. The chain links TRBV19 with TRBJ2-6; the best D guess is TRBD2, with 5 bases matching. The CDR1 and CDR2 encoded by the germline V gene (reference sequence) are LNHDA and SQIVND. Trimming at the junction amounts to 1 base on V and 2 bases on J, and the germline ends lie 6 bases apart. There are 15 amino acids in the CDR3, from cysteine to phenylalanine inclusive. CDR3 DNA is the only sequence kept; it has 45 bases, read in frame from the first base.